This entry is about one T cell receptor beta chain. The data stem from a study of Ad26.COV2.S vaccination and SARS-CoV-2 variants. V was clipped by 2 bases and J by 2 bases, with 16 bases between them. CDR1 and CDR2 (germline): GTSNPN, SVGIG (reference sequence). CDR3 length: 15 residues. Generated by immunoSEQ multiplex PCR, the TCRdb table keeps only in-frame clones and is missing some. This table holds approximately 480,000 clones, approximately 90% found once. Treatment defined: approximately 18 received Ad26.COV2.S at low or high dose, single or two shots; five or six received placebo; per-sample allocation not given. At day 63 after the first vaccine or placebo injection, samples were drawn.

This chain connects TRBV30 to TRBJ2-7; the D is unclear. The receptor was derived from a person between 18 and 65 years old who received the Ad26.COV2.S COVID-19 vaccine or a placebo. Sequenced here: peripheral blood, sampled in a trial of Ad26.COV2.S vaccine versus placebo. CDR3 coding DNA: TGTGCCTGGAGTAGTAGCATAGGCCCCGCCTACGAGCAGTACTTC. Encoded protein: CAWSSSIGPAYEQYF.